The 15 T cell receptor beta chains below come from one sample, sequenced in a study of T cell repertoires in cytomegalovirus infection. TCRdb independently ran MiXCR on the reads; one entry per CDR3 protein. The sample holds roughly 90,000 distinct CDR3 sequences, 24% seen once. These receptors are not linked to any known antigen. The material was CD8+ T cells from cultured PBMCs, obtained from culture after CMV antigen stimulation. These receptor sequences come from a human donor in good health (CMV status not recorded). Some clones in this sample may be carry-over from other donors' samples.

The V gene is TRBV10-3, the J gene TRBJ2-1; TRBD2 matches at 8 bases. This CDR3 comprises 19 residues. V shed 6 bases, J shed 2 bases, and the junction held 18 bases outside the gene matches. Germline lookup yields CDR1 ENHRY and CDR2 SYGVKD. The CDR3 bases are TGTGCCATCAGCGATGGGACCCCCCAGCGGGAGTCCCCCTACAATGAGCAGTTCTTC. It yields the protein CAISDGTPQRESPYNEQFF.

V and J are TRBV20-1 and TRBJ2-1; D possibly matches TRBD1 or TRBD2 (6 bases each). The germline CDR1 and CDR2 sequences are DFQATT and SNEGSKA (reference sequence). The V end was cut by 4 bases, the J end by 6 bases, with 10 bases between. The CDR3 is 12 residues long. The CDR3 sequence is CSAIEGGNEQFF. The CDR3 nucleotides read TGCAGTGCTATTGAGGGGGGCAATGAGCAGTTCTTC.

This clonotype was detected a few times. The chain links TRBV9 to TRBJ2-2; perhaps TRBD2 as D (6 bases). Germline V gene data show CDR1 as SGDLS and CDR2 as YYNGEE. CDR3 length: 14 residues. Trimming pared 2 bases from V and 2 bases from J, leaving 7 bases between. The CDR3 region is CASSVRGNTGELFF. In DNA, the CDR3 is TGTGCCAGCAGCGTGCGGGGAAACACCGGGGAGCTGTTTTTT. The variable domain in full, completed from reference TRBV9 and TRBJ2-2, reads DSGVTQTPKHLITATGQRVTLRCSPRSGDLSVYWYQQSLDQGLQFLIQYYNGEERAKGNILERFSAQQFPDLHSELNLSSLELGDSALYFCASSVRGNTGELFFGEGSRLTVL.

This chain connects TRBV28 to TRBJ1-1; D is uncertain. Germline values: CDR1 MDHEN, CDR2 SYDVKM. V lost 5 bases and J 5 bases, leaving 18 bases between the germline ends. This CDR3 comprises 15 residues. CDR3 DNA: TGTGCCAGCAGTCTCCCCCGGGAGGGTGGAACTGAAGCTTTCTTT. It encodes CASSLPREGGTEAFF.

V is TRBV9 and J is TRBJ2-3; TRBD2 matches 8 bases. The V segment lost 0 bases and the J segment 4 bases; nucleotides outside the gene matches: 10. The CDR3 totals 17 residues. The germline V gene has CDR1 SGDLS and CDR2 YYNGEE. CDR3 amino acids: CASSVEGTGGMADTQYF. The CDR3 DNA is TGTGCCAGCAGCGTAGAAGGAACGGGAGGGATGGCAGATACGCAGTATTTT.

This clonotype has at least ten counts. The V gene is TRBV11-2, the J gene TRBJ2-4, with D unclear. Germline-derived CDR1 and CDR2 are SGHAT and FQNNGV. Between the trimmed V and J ends, which lost 4 bases and 7 bases, there was a span of 5 bases. This CDR3 has 11 residues. This CDR3 is CASSSTNIQYF. In DNA form, the CDR3 reads TGTGCCAGCAGCTCGACGAACATTCAGTACTTC.

The chain recombines TRBV6-5 with TRBJ2-5; D unresolved. This CDR3 contains 14 residues. V was trimmed by 2 bases and J by 2 bases, leaving 9 bases between them. Germline V gene sequence: CDR1 MNHEY, CDR2 SVGAGI. The CDR3 DNA follows: TGTGCCAGCAGTTACGCGCCGACGCAAGAGACCCAGTACTTC. This encodes CASSYAPTQETQYF.

This clonotype was counted at least ten times. The CDR3 coding sequence is TGTGCCAGCAGCTCCCGCACCAAGACAGTCTACAATGAGCAGTTCTTC. This codes for CASSSRTKTVYNEQFF. This chain connects TRBV11-2 to TRBJ2-1; tentatively, D is TRBD1 (5 bases). The germline V and J ends were trimmed by 4 bases and 3 bases, with 16 bases remaining between them. This CDR3 contains 16 residues. Germline V gene lookup returns CDR1 SGHAT and CDR2 FQNNGV.

The V call is TRBV6-9, the J call TRBJ2-7; 11 positions match TRBD2. The germline gives CDR1 MNHGY, CDR2 SVAAGI. CDR3 length equals 16 residues. After removal of 3 bases from V and 6 bases from J, the junction contained 10 bases not matched to a gene. In DNA form, the CDR3 reads TGTGCCAGCAGTTACGGGCGGACTAGCGGGCCAAGCGAGCAGTACTTC. It is translated as CASSYGRTSGPSEQYF.

The rearrangement joins TRBV14 to TRBJ2-1; D remains ambiguous. The CDR3 runs 18 residues. V was clipped by 0 bases and J by 4 bases, with 19 bases between them. From germline, CDR1 is SGHDN and CDR2 FVKESK. The CDR3 sequence is CASSQDLWDSVRYNEQFF. The CDR3 DNA sequence: TGTGCCAGCAGCCAAGATCTTTGGGATTCAGTCAGGTACAATGAGCAGTTCTTC.

This sequence joins TRBV5-4 and TRBJ2-3; TRBD2 might be the D (6 bases). Germline CDR1 and CDR2: SGHNT and YYREEE (reference sequence). Trimming pared 1 base from V and 4 bases from J, leaving 7 bases between. The CDR3 is 13 amino acids. The CDR3 loop reads CASSLRLADTQYF. CDR3 DNA sequence: TGTGCCAGCAGCTTGCGACTAGCAGATACGCAGTATTTT.

This clonotype was observed at least ten times. V gene TRBV20-1 combines with J gene TRBJ2-7; 7 nucleotides line up with TRBD1. Looked up from germline, CDR1 is DFQATT and CDR2 is SNEGSKA (reference sequence). Losses at the gene ends were 5 bases for V and 6 bases for J; bases not matched to a gene: 19. The CDR3 has 16 residues. The CDR3 DNA follows: TGCAGTGCTCTAAACTTTAACAGGGGAGAGGTCTCCGAGCAGTACTTC. This gives the protein CSALNFNRGEVSEQYF.

This clonotype showed up just a few times. The rearrangement links TRBV6-5 to TRBJ1-1; D gene unclear. CDR1 is MNHEY, CDR2 SVGAGI, per germline. Trimming left V 5 bases short and J 6 bases short, with 13 bases between. There are 13 residues in the CDR3. The CDR3 region has the DNA TGTGCCAGCAGTCGTTCGACGTACGCTGAAGCTTTCTTT. It encodes CASSRSTYAEAFF.

This clonotype showed up many times. The chain has TRBV19 and TRBJ1-6, with D perhaps matching TRBD1 (5 bases). The V end lost 6 bases, the J end lost 7 bases, and 19 bases lay between the germline ends. Germline values: CDR1 LNHDA, CDR2 SQIVND (reference sequence). The CDR3 length is 16 residues. The CDR3 spells CASSREERDVNSPLHF. The CDR3 DNA follows: TGTGCCAGTAGCAGGGAGGAACGGGACGTCAATTCACCCCTCCACTTT.

This clonotype was seen a single time. CDR3 nucleotide sequence: TGTGCTAGTGGACTGGGGGGCAGATCAGATACGCAGTATTTT. Its translation: CASGLGGRSDTQYF. The chain couples TRBV12-5 to TRBJ2-3, with D perhaps given as TRBD1 or TRBD2 (6 bases each). Deletions cut 6 bases from V and 4 bases from J, with 14 bases between. The CDR3 totals 14 residues. The V gene's germline CDR1 is LGHNT and CDR2 FRNRAP. The full variable domain, rest sourced from reference TRBV12-5 and TRBJ2-3, is DARVTQTPRHKVTEMGQEVTMRCQPILGHNTVFWYRQTMMQGLELLAYFRNRAPLDDSGMPKDRFSAEMPDATLATLKIQPSEPRDSAVYFCASGLGGRSDTQYFGPGTRLTVL.